A single TCR beta chain is shown here with its context. TCRdb's table, derived via immunoSEQ multiplex PCR, lists solely in-frame clones and lacks some. The sample includes around 250,000 clones, about 90% of them seen just once. The sample belongs to a study of blood T cell repertoires in COVID-19. The V gene's germline CDR1 is SGHVS and CDR2 FNYEAQ. V shed 3 bases, J shed 9 bases, and the junction held 8 bases outside the gene matches. The CDR3 has 15 residues. Participants spanned ages about 18 to 90 years and resided in about 24 US areas. The origin of this receptor is a woman aged 25-40 years with acute COVID-19. The chain links TRBV7-6 to TRBJ2-1, with 10 bases fitting TRBD1. Sequenced sample: PBMCs or T cells enriched from blood (not recorded which). This chain's CDR3 is CASSFGQGVLGEQFF. CDR3 DNA sequence: TGTGCCAGCAGCTTCGGACAGGGGGTATTGGGTGAGCAGTTCTTC.